These 27 T cell receptor beta chains originate from one sample sequenced in a study of cytomegalovirus exposure and HLA in healthy donors. Generated by immunoSEQ multiplex PCR, the TCRdb table keeps only in-frame clones and is missing some. This table has about 160,000 clones, about 96% appearing once. The sample comprised PBMCs. The receptors shown here come from a woman aged 18-29 years in good health and CMV-seronegative.

J is TRBJ2-2 and V is TRBV28; 7 positions agree with TRBD2. Per the germline V gene, CDR1 is MDHEN and CDR2 is SYDVKM. V shed 8 bases, J shed 3 bases, and the junction held 9 bases outside the gene matches. The CDR3 length is 15 residues. Here the CDR3 reads CASQSGGGYTGELFF. In DNA form, the CDR3 reads TGTGCCAGCCAATCTGGGGGGGGGTACACCGGGGAGCTGTTTTTT.

This chain uses TRBV2 with TRBJ1-1; 7 bases fit TRBD1. The CDR3 extends over 14 amino acids. The junction had 4 bases not matched to a gene; V was cut back by 5 bases and J by 1 base. Germline assignment: CDR1 SNHLY and CDR2 FYNNEI. Here the CDR3 reads CASSRQGTNTEAFF. The CDR3 nucleotides read TGTGCCAGCAGTCGACAGGGAACGAACACTGAAGCTTTCTTT. Variable domain in full (rest from reference TRBV2 and TRBJ1-1): EPEVTQTPSHQVTQMGQEVILRCVPISNHLYFYWYRQILGQKVEFLVSFYNNEISEKSEIFDDQFSVERPDGSNFTLKIRSTKLEDSAMYFCASSRQGTNTEAFFGQGTRLTVV.

The rearrangement joins TRBV4-2 to TRBJ1-2; D gene ambiguous. Germline CDR1 reads LGHNA; CDR2 reads YNFKEQ. The CDR3 is 13 residues long. V shed 1 base and J shed 4 bases, with 7 bases lying between them. CDR3 in amino acids: CASSQGGIYGYTF. The CDR3 DNA sequence: TGTGCCAGCAGCCAAGGAGGGATCTATGGCTACACCTTC.

The V and J genes are TRBV7-6 and TRBJ2-7, with D hard to call. V was trimmed by 5 bases and J by 1 base, leaving 15 bases between them. This CDR3 is 15 amino acids long. Germline CDR1 reads SGHVS; CDR2 reads FNYEAQ. CDR3: CASSLKAAWSYEQYF. CDR3 nucleotides: TGTGCCAGCAGCCTGAAAGCTGCTTGGTCCTACGAGCAGTACTTC.

The chain employs TRBV19 and TRBJ1-5; a weak D match, TRBD1 (6 bases). Germline CDR1 reads LNHDA; CDR2 reads SQIVND (reference sequence). This CDR3 comprises 15 residues. V shed 7 bases and J shed 7 bases, with 20 bases lying between them. The CDR3 DNA reads TGTGCCAGTACCCAGGGGCAGGGTTTCGGACAGCCCCAGCATTTT. This gives the protein CASTQGQGFGQPQHF.

This chain links TRBV2 with TRBJ2-2; D possibly corresponds to TRBD1 (5 bases). V dropped 8 bases and J dropped 4 bases, with 20 bases sitting between them. Germline CDR1 is SNHLY and CDR2 is FYNNEI. CDR3 length equals 16 residues. DNA for the CDR3: TGTGCCAGCTCCCACCAGGGTCCCCTCGGCACCGGGGAGCTGTTTTTT. Residues: CASSHQGPLGTGELFF. The variable domain in full, with the rest retrieved from reference TRBV2 and TRBJ2-2, is EPEVTQTPSHQVTQMGQEVILRCVPISNHLYFYWYRQILGQKVEFLVSFYNNEISEKSEIFDDQFSVERPDGSNFTLKIRSTKLEDSAMYFCASSHQGPLGTGELFFGEGSRLTVL.

This clone is a singleton in its sample. The V and J genes are TRBV9 and TRBJ2-5; TRBD2 might be the D (7 bases). The germline V gene has CDR1 SGDLS and CDR2 YYNGEE. V lost 0 bases and J 1 base, leaving 13 bases between the germline ends. CDR3 length equals 16 residues. CDR3 sequence (DNA): TGTGCCAGCAGCGTAGTTGCGGGGGCACTCCAAGAGACCCAGTACTTC. Protein sequence: CASSVVAGALQETQYF.

CDR3 nucleotide sequence: TGTGCCAGCAGCGGGACTAGCGGGGGGGCCCGCACCGGGGAGCTGTTTTTT. As protein: CASSGTSGGARTGELFF. The V gene is TRBV9, the J gene TRBJ2-2; 15 nucleotides match TRBD2. CDR1 is SGDLS, CDR2 YYNGEE, per germline. The trim removed 3 bases at V and 4 bases at J, leaving 4 bases unmatched. This CDR3 has 17 amino acids. Full variable domain (outside the CDR3, taken from reference TRBV9 and TRBJ2-2): DSGVTQTPKHLITATGQRVTLRCSPRSGDLSVYWYQQSLDQGLQFLIQYYNGEERAKGNILERFSAQQFPDLHSELNLSSLELGDSALYFCASSGTSGGARTGELFFGEGSRLTVL.

V usage is TRBV29-1 and J usage is TRBJ2-7; the match to TRBD1 covers 7 bases. The germline gives CDR1 SQVTM, CDR2 ANQGSEA. V shed 7 bases, J shed 10 bases, and the junction held 10 bases outside the gene matches. The CDR3 contains 11 residues. Here the CDR3 reads CSAGTAWEQYF. The CDR3 DNA sequence: TGCAGCGCCGGGACAGCGTGGGAACAGTACTTC.

The gene calls are TRBV4-2 and TRBJ1-6; 9 positions agree with TRBD1. Looked up from germline, CDR1 is LGHNA and CDR2 is YNFKEQ. The CDR3 length is 16 residues. Losses at the gene ends were 1 base for V and 3 bases for J; bases not matched to a gene: 1. The CDR3 nucleotides are TGTGCCAGCAGCCAAGGGACAGGGGTCTATAATTCACCCCTCCACTTT. Translated, it gives CASSQGTGVYNSPLHF.

The chain has TRBV6-6 and TRBJ1-2; 7 bases line up with TRBD1. Losses at the gene ends were 7 bases for V and 2 bases for J; bases not matched to a gene: 13. Per the germline V gene, CDR1 is MNHNY and CDR2 is SVGAGI (reference sequence). The CDR3 loop spans 16 amino acids. The CDR3 region has the DNA TGTGCCAGCACCGAACGGGACAGTGCAGGGAACTATGGCTACACCTTC. Amino acids: CASTERDSAGNYGYTF.

As for this clone: One end of the junction fails to match germline, which may point to a read error. V and J are TRBV7-7 and TRBJ2-5; a possible D gene is TRBD2 (6 bases). The CDR3 is 13 amino acids. The V gene's germline CDR1 is SSHAT and CDR2 FNYEAQ (reference sequence). DNA of the CDR3: TGTGCTAGCAGCAAGACTAGGCTAGAGACCCAGTACTTC. Translated: CASSKTRLETQYF.

The V gene is TRBV19, the J gene TRBJ1-6; D gene unclear. The CDR3 covers 15 residues. Trimming took off 5 bases at V and 0 bases at J, with 8 bases between the two ends. The germline gives CDR1 LNHDA, CDR2 SQIVND (reference sequence). CDR3 sequence reads: CASSWESSYNSPLHF. The CDR3 DNA reads as TGTGCCAGTAGTTGGGAGAGCTCCTATAATTCACCCCTCCACTTT.

The V call is TRBV18, the J call TRBJ2-7; TRBD2 might be the D (6 bases). The CDR3 is 14 residues long. The germline V gene has CDR1 KGHSH and CDR2 LQKENI. V lost 6 bases to trimming and J lost 4 bases, with 16 bases between them. CDR3 amino acids: CASSPAAGGYEQYF. CDR3 nucleotides: TGTGCCAGCTCGCCGGCAGCGGGTGGTTACGAGCAGTACTTC.

The V and J genes are TRBV4-3 and TRBJ2-4, with TRBD1 matching over 9 bases. Germline loops: CDR1 LGHNA, CDR2 YSLEER. This CDR3 spans 20 amino acids. V shed 0 bases, J shed 0 bases, and the junction held 12 bases outside the gene matches. The CDR3 DNA is TGCGCCAGCAGCCAAGAGAGTGGGACAGGGAATTTCTTAGCCAAAAACATTCAGTACTTC. This encodes CASSQESGTGNFLAKNIQYF.

This CDR3 is CASRTGSGANVLTF. In DNA, the CDR3 is TGTGCCAGCAGGACAGGGTCTGGGGCCAACGTCCTGACTTTC. The chain combines TRBV11-2 with TRBJ2-6, with 7 bases lining up with TRBD1. CDR1 SGHAT and CDR2 FQNNGV come from the germline V gene. J was trimmed by 1 base and V by 6 bases; bases with no gene match: 0. The CDR3 runs 14 residues.

V usage is TRBV30 and J usage is TRBJ2-5; D might be TRBD2 (7 bases). Germline V gives CDR1 GTSNPN, CDR2 SVGIG (reference sequence). With 2 bases removed from V and 1 base from J, the gap between germline ends came to 17 bases. CDR3 length equals 16 residues. CDR3 nucleotide sequence: TGTGCCTGGAGTCCCCTACCGGGGGGCCCCCAAGAGACCCAGTACTTC. Translated, it gives CAWSPLPGGPQETQYF.

This chain joins TRBV9 and TRBJ2-1, with TRBD2 matching 9 bases. Germline lookup yields CDR1 SGDLS and CDR2 YYNGEE. The junction had 5 bases not matched to a gene; V was cut back by 0 bases and J by 7 bases. This CDR3 spans 15 amino acids. The chain's CDR3 is CASSVVLAGFNEQFF. The CDR3 nucleotides are TGTGCCAGCAGCGTAGTTCTAGCGGGGTTTAATGAGCAGTTCTTC.

The V and J genes are TRBV27 and TRBJ2-6, with 8 bases aligning to TRBD1. Unmatched junction bases numbered 18, after V lost 3 bases and J lost 8 bases. Germline V gene lookup returns CDR1 MNHEY and CDR2 SMNVEV (reference sequence). This CDR3 is 19 amino acids long. The CDR3 is CASSFDRVSGDRGTNVLTF. The CDR3, as DNA: TGTGCCAGCAGTTTCGATCGGGTTTCTGGTGACAGGGGTACCAACGTCCTGACTTTC.

Here the CDR3 reads CASSIRMNTEAFF. CDR3 in DNA: TGTGCCAGTAGTATCAGGATGAACACTGAAGCTTTCTTT. The chain employs TRBV19 and TRBJ1-1; D not resolved. The germline gives CDR1 LNHDA, CDR2 SQIVND (reference sequence). This CDR3 has 13 residues. Trimming cost V 3 bases and J 0 bases, with 5 bases left between them.

The V gene is TRBV6-5, the J gene TRBJ2-3; no reliable D call. This CDR3 has 16 residues. Trimming took 0 bases from V and 5 from J, leaving 15 bases between them. Per germline, CDR1 MNHEY and CDR2 SVGAGI. The CDR3 sequence is CASSYSPYGSGDTQYF. The CDR3 DNA sequence: TGTGCCAGCAGTTACTCTCCCTACGGGTCGGGAGATACGCAGTATTTT.

The V gene is TRBV9, the J gene TRBJ1-1; 12 bases align to TRBD1. Germline CDR1 and CDR2: SGDLS and YYNGEE. V was pared by 7 bases and J by 3 bases, with 10 bases of the junction left unmatched. The CDR3 is 16 amino acids. DNA for the CDR3: TGTGCCAGCGGCCGGGACAGGGGGCTTTCGGACACTGAAGCTTTCTTT. It encodes CASGRDRGLSDTEAFF.

This clone was picked up one time. The chain couples TRBV18 to TRBJ2-3; D perhaps matches TRBD2 (7 bases). The CDR3 consists of 15 residues. CDR1 and CDR2 (germline): KGHSH, LQKENI. V lost 6 bases to trimming and J lost 6 bases, with 19 bases between them. This CDR3 reads CASSGAGGPGDTQYF. CDR3 DNA sequence: TGTGCCAGCTCGGGAGCCGGGGGGCCGGGGGATACGCAGTATTTT. The full variable domain, rest sourced from reference TRBV18 and TRBJ2-3, is NAGVMQNPRHLVRRRGQEARLRCSPMKGHSHVYWYRQLPEEGLKFMVYLQKENIIDESGMPKERFSAEFPKEGPSILRIQQVVRGDSAAYFCASSGAGGPGDTQYFGPGTRLTVL.

The chain couples TRBV6-5 to TRBJ1-4; no reliable D call. CDR1 and CDR2 from the germline V gene are MNHEY and SVGAGI. With 6 bases removed from V and 5 bases from J, the gap between germline ends came to 16 bases. This CDR3 comprises 15 residues. CDR3 nucleotide sequence: TGTGCCAGCAGCCGCTTGTACTCCCAAAATGAAAAACTGTTTTTT. This gives the protein CASSRLYSQNEKLFF.

The chain joins TRBV19 to TRBJ2-5; a possible D gene is TRBD1 (5 bases). The length of the CDR3 is 13 residues. Trimming removed 7 bases from V and 2 bases from J, with 11 bases in between. CDR1 and CDR2 from the germline V gene are LNHDA and SQIVND (reference sequence). CDR3 nucleotides: TGTGCCAGTACTACAGGATCTCAAGAGACCCAGTACTTC. Translation: CASTTGSQETQYF.

The V gene is TRBV10-3, the J gene TRBJ2-7, with TRBD2 identical over 8 bases. The CDR3 is 14 amino acids. V was clipped by 8 bases and J by 4 bases; unmatched bases: 10. The V gene's germline CDR1 is ENHRY and CDR2 SYGVKD. The CDR3: CAIREGGVKYEQYF. The CDR3 nucleotides are TGTGCCATCCGGGAGGGTGGGGTCAAATACGAGCAGTACTTC.

Note on this clone: Other DNA sequences from this sample encode an identical CDR3 as well. The V gene is TRBV27, the J gene TRBJ2-2; D perhaps matches TRBD2 (5 bases). Germline loops: CDR1 MNHEY, CDR2 SMNVEV (reference sequence). The CDR3 extends over 14 amino acids. With 5 bases removed from V and 0 bases from J, the gap between germline ends came to 7 bases. Here the CDR3 reads CASSRGSNTGELFF. The CDR3 DNA sequence: TGTGCCAGCAGTCGCGGGTCGAACACCGGGGAGCTGTTTTTT.